Presented here are 12 T cell receptor beta chains from one specimen sequenced in a study of cytomegalovirus exposure and HLA in healthy donors (dated by TCRdb to the late 2010s). The library came from the immunoSEQ multiplex PCR assay. For the multiplex PCR, a mixture combining 60 forward primers for TCR Vbeta segments and 13 reverse primers for TCR Jbeta segments was used. Here the immuneACCESS table is served through TCRdb, limited to in-frame sequences with V and J called. Missing clones are a known gap in these copies; in checked studies unresolved V genes cover under half, and the rest lacks a known reason. This sample gives about 170,000 clones in total; roughly 80% of them show up just once. The ten top clones hold 2.5% to 3.5% of the sample. Sequencing was done on a sample of PBMCs. These receptors were taken from a female donor in good health and CMV-seronegative.

In regard to this clone: Other DNA sequences in the sample encode the same CDR3. This chain uses TRBV5-1 with TRBJ1-1; 9 bases map to TRBD1. This CDR3 is 13 amino acids long. CDR1 is SGHRS, CDR2 YFSETQ, per germline. V gave up 4 bases and J gave up 5 bases; unmatched junction bases: 3. CDR3 nucleotides: TGCGCCAGCAGCATGGACAGGGGAACTGAAGCTTTCTTT. This translates into CASSMDRGTEAFF.

The chain couples TRBV7-9 to TRBJ1-2, with TRBD1 identical over 11 bases. The V segment lost 4 bases and the J segment 4 bases; nucleotides outside the gene matches: 11. CDR1 is SEHNR and CDR2 is FQNEAQ in the germline V gene (reference sequence). This CDR3 contains 17 residues. DNA of the CDR3: TGTGCCAGCAGCTACCCCGGACAGGGGGCGAGTGCCTATGGCTACACCTTC. It codes for CASSYPGQGASAYGYTF.

V and J are TRBV7-9 and TRBJ1-5, with unresolved D. V lost 2 bases to trimming and J lost 4 bases, with 6 bases between them. Germline V gives CDR1 SEHNR, CDR2 FQNEAQ (reference sequence). The CDR3 is 13 residues long. CDR3 bases: TGTGCCAGCAGCTTACAGCGGAATCAGCCCCAGCATTTT. It translates to CASSLQRNQPQHF.

As regards this clone: Other DNA variants within this sample encode the same CDR3. The chain has TRBV6-1 and TRBJ2-7; 7 nucleotides match TRBD1. Germline CDR1 is MNHNS and CDR2 is SASEGT. The CDR3 is made up of 14 amino acids. Trimming cost V 7 bases and J 4 bases; bases outside gene matches: 10. The CDR3 loop reads CASKGQIGSYEQYF. The DNA for the CDR3 is TGTGCCAGCAAGGGACAGATTGGCTCTTACGAGCAGTACTTC.

The genes are TRBV7-9 and TRBJ2-3; weak D call: TRBD2 (5 bases). Looked up from germline, CDR1 is SEHNR and CDR2 is FQNEAQ (reference sequence). CDR3 length: 15 residues. Trimming removed 2 bases at V and 4 bases at J, with 13 bases between. Here the CDR3 reads CASSLSERRPDTQYF. The CDR3 DNA reads TGTGCCAGCAGCTTAAGTGAGCGGAGGCCAGATACGCAGTATTTT.

In its sample, this clone was seen a few times. The chain uses TRBV11-2 and TRBJ1-1, with D perhaps matching TRBD1 (6 bases). This CDR3 region has 13 residues. CDR1 is SGHAT, CDR2 FQNNGV, per germline. V lost 4 bases and J lost 1, with 7 bases in between. CDR3 region: CASSSGENTEAFF. CDR3 bases: TGTGCCAGCAGCTCAGGGGAGAACACTGAAGCTTTCTTT.

V and J are TRBV7-3 and TRBJ1-3; unclear D gene. The CDR3 covers 16 residues. V dropped 0 bases and J dropped 0 bases, with 9 bases sitting between them. Per the germline V gene, CDR1 is SGHTA and CDR2 is FQGTGA. Here the CDR3 reads CASSLTGSRSGNTIYF. The CDR3 DNA reads as TGTGCCAGCAGCTTAACGGGCAGTCGCTCTGGAAACACCATATATTTT.

The chain carries TRBV4-3 and TRBJ2-3; tentative D call: TRBD1 (7 bases). Per germline, CDR1 LGHNA and CDR2 YSLEER. V was clipped by 0 bases and J by 1 base, with 11 bases between them. The CDR3 has 16 residues. The CDR3 loop reads CASSQDQGGRTDTQYF. The CDR3 DNA sequence: TGCGCCAGCAGCCAAGACCAGGGGGGCCGCACAGATACGCAGTATTTT.

The V gene is TRBV10-3, the J gene TRBJ1-5, with 9 bases fitting TRBD1. The CDR3 runs 16 residues. Per the germline V gene, CDR1 is ENHRY and CDR2 is SYGVKD. After removal of 8 bases from V and 5 bases from J, the junction contained 13 bases not matched to a gene. CDR3: CAIPRERGQGHQPQHF. CDR3 in DNA: TGTGCCATCCCAAGAGAACGGGGACAGGGACATCAGCCCCAGCATTTT.

J is TRBJ1-1 and V is TRBV30, with D unresolved. CDR3 length: 11 amino acids. Germline CDR1 and CDR2: GTSNPN and SVGIG (reference sequence). V was pared by 4 bases and J by 1 base, with 4 bases between. The CDR3 loop reads CAWIQNTEAFF. The CDR3 coding sequence is TGTGCCTGGATCCAGAACACTGAAGCTTTCTTT.

V is TRBV4-3 and J is TRBJ1-4; possible D gene TRBD1, 5 bases. Looked up from germline, CDR1 is LGHNA and CDR2 is YSLEER. The CDR3 length is 14 residues. V dropped 4 bases and J dropped 4 bases, with 10 bases sitting between them. CDR3 amino acids: CASSRGQINEKLFF. The CDR3, as DNA: TGCGCCAGCAGCCGTGGACAAATTAATGAAAAACTGTTTTTT.

The chain has TRBV6-4 and TRBJ2-1; D is perhaps TRBD2 (5 bases). Germline assignment: CDR1 MRHNA and CDR2 SNTAGT. Trimming took off 0 bases at V and 7 bases at J, with 7 bases between the two ends. The CDR3 is made up of 13 amino acids. CDR3 DNA: TGTGCCAGCAGTGACTCGTGGAGGAATGAGCAGTTCTTC. Its translation: CASSDSWRNEQFF.